The 7 T cell receptor beta chains reported below all come from one sample, sequenced in a study of shared clonotypes between healthy human individuals. Assay: immunoSEQ multiplex PCR; the TCRdb copy retains only in-frame clones and omits some. The table records 950,000 to 1,100,000 clones, roughly 80% of them present only once. Sequenced input: memory CD4+ T cells sorted from blood. Specified subset: CD45RA-negative fraction. Receptor source: a man younger than 35 in good health.

Notes on this clone: The junction and the germline gene differ at one end; a read error may be behind it. The chain employs TRBV7-7 and TRBJ2-3, with 9 bases identical to TRBD2. CDR3 length equals 15 residues. Germline CDR1 and CDR2: SSHAT and FNYEAQ (reference sequence). CDR3 sequence: CASSPASGMTDTQYF. DNA of the CDR3: TGTGCTAGCAGCCCTGCTAGCGGGATGACAGATACGCAGTATTTT. Looking up the rest from reference TRBV7-7 and TRBJ2-3 gives the full variable domain: GAGVSQSPRYKVTKRGQDVTLRCDPISSHATLYWYQQALGQGPEFLTYFNYEAQPDKSGLPSDRFSAERPEGSISTLTIQRTEQRDSAMYRCASSPASGMTDTQYFGPGTRLTVL.

The V and J genes are TRBV6-1 and TRBJ2-7; tentatively, D is TRBD1 (5 bases). The V gene lost 6 bases and the J gene lost 5 bases, with 17 bases spanning the gap. The CDR3 length is 14 residues. Per the germline V gene, CDR1 is MNHNS and CDR2 is SASEGT. CDR3 sequence reads: CASSRSKKTDEQYF. CDR3 nucleotides: TGTGCCAGCAGCCGGAGCAAAAAGACAGACGAGCAGTACTTC.

J is TRBJ2-7 and V is TRBV12-5; 15 bases agree with TRBD2. V lost 5 bases, J lost 0 bases, and 17 bases stayed unmatched. Germline V CDR1 and CDR2: LGHNT, FRNRAP. The CDR3 has 21 residues. DNA of the CDR3: TGTGCTAGTGGTACCAAGTACTCTTCGGGACTAGCGGGAGGAAGCTCCTACGAGCAGTACTTC. This encodes CASGTKYSSGLAGGSSYEQYF.

The chain combines TRBV6-5 with TRBJ1-3; D is perhaps TRBD1 (6 bases). Deletions cut 4 bases from V and 0 bases from J, with 10 bases between. The CDR3 extends over 15 amino acids. CDR1 MNHEY and CDR2 SVGAGI come from the germline V gene. Written as DNA, the CDR3 is TGTGCCAGCAGTTTGGGGGCGACCTCTGGAAACACCATATATTTT. Protein sequence: CASSLGATSGNTIYF.

For this clone: A read error is the likely source, as a far larger clone sits one nucleotide away. This chain joins TRBV2 and TRBJ1-1, with D uncertain. Germline V gene data show CDR1 as SNHLY and CDR2 as FYNNEI. The CDR3 has 13 residues. V shed 6 bases and J shed 0 bases, with 8 bases lying between them. CDR3 loop: CASSLDMNTEAFF. Here the CDR3 DNA reads TGTGCCAGCAGCCTAGACATGAACACTGAAGCTTTCTTT. Complete variable domain (other parts from reference TRBV2 and TRBJ1-1): EPEVTQTPSHQVTQMGQEVILRCVPISNHLYFYWYRQILGQKVEFLVSFYNNEISEKSEIFDDQFSVERPDGSNFTLKIRSTKLEDSAMYFCASSLDMNTEAFFGQGTRLTVV.

CDR3 sequence: CASSLGVSSLDSFYDEQYF. CDR3 DNA sequence: TGTGCCAGCAGCTTAGGGGTATCATCCCTAGACAGTTTCTACGACGAGCAGTACTTC. The chain links TRBV7-9 to TRBJ2-7, with D possibly being TRBD1 (5 bases). This CDR3 is built from 19 residues. The ends were cut back, 1 base at V and 5 bases at J, with 27 bases in the middle. The germline CDR1 and CDR2 sequences are SEHNR and FQNEAQ (reference sequence).

Regarding this clone: Other DNA sequences within the sample encode an identical CDR3. The chain uses TRBV6-5 and TRBJ2-5, with 7 bases fitting TRBD2. In germline, CDR1 is MNHEY, CDR2 SVGAGI. The V and J ends lost 2 bases and 5 bases, in that order; junction bases with no gene match: 5. This CDR3 is built from 14 residues. CDR3 nucleotides: TGTGCCAGCAGTTACGGCGGGAGTGGCGAGACCCAGTACTTC. Residues: CASSYGGSGETQYF.